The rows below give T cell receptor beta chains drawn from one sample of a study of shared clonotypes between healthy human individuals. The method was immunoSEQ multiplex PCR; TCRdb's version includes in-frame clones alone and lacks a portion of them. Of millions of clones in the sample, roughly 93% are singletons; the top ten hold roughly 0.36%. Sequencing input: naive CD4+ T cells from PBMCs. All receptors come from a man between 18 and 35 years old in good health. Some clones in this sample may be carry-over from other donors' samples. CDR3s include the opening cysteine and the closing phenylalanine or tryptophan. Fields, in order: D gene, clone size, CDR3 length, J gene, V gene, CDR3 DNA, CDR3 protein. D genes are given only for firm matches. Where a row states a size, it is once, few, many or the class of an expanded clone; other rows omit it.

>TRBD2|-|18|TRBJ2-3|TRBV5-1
TGCGCCAGCAGCCGACGGCCGGGACTAGCGGGAGGAACAGATACGCAGTATTTT
CASSRRPGLAGGTDTQYF
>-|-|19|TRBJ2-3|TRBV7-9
TGTGCCAGCAGCTTAGCGGACAGGGGGCTGAGCGGGAGGGCAGATACGCAGTATTTT
CASSLADRGLSGRADTQYF
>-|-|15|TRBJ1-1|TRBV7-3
TGTGCCAGCAGCGTCGGGACCGCCTTGAACACTGAAGCTTTCTTT
CASSVGTALNTEAFF
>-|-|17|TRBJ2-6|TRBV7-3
TGTGCCAGCAGCTTATTGGGCCAGAGCTCTGGGGCCAACGTCCTGACTTTC
CASSLLGQSSGANVLTF
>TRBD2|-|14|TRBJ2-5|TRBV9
TGTGCCAGCAGCGAGGGACTAGTTAAAGAGACCCAGTACTTC
CASSEGLVKETQYF
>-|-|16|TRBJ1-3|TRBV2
TGTGCCACCTTGGGGATTAGACCGCCATCTGGAAACACCATATATTTT
CATLGIRPPSGNTIYF
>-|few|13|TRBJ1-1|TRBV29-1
TGCAGCGCACAGCAGGGGCTGAACACTGAAGCTTTCTTT
CSAQQGLNTEAFF
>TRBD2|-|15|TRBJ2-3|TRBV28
TGTGCCAGCAGTGGAGCGGGAGAGAGCCCAGATACGCAGTATTTT
CASSGAGESPDTQYF
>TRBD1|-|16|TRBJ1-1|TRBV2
TGTGCCAGCACTTGGGACAGGGGGAGTCTTAACACTGAAGCTTTCTTT
CASTWDRGSLNTEAFF
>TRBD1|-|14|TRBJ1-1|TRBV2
TGTGCCAGCAGCTCAGGGACAGGGTACACTGAAGCTTTCTTT
CASSSGTGYTEAFF
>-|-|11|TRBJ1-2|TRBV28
TGTGCCAGCAACAGTGGCTATGGCTACACCTTC
CASNSGYGYTF
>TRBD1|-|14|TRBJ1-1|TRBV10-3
TGTGCCATCAGCTCCGGGACAGTGAACACTGAAGCTTTCTTT
CAISSGTVNTEAFF
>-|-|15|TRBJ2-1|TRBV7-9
TGTGCCAGCAGCTTTACACAGGCCTCCTACAATGAGCAGTTCTTC
CASSFTQASYNEQFF
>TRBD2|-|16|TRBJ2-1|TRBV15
TGTGCCACCAGCAGAGATCCTAGCGGGAGAATCAATGAGCAGTTCTTC
CATSRDPSGRINEQFF
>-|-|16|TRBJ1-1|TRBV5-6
TGTGCCAGCAGCTTCCTCGGCCCGGGCATGAACACTGAAGCTTTCTTT
CASSFLGPGMNTEAFF
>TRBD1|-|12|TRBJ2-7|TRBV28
TGTGCCAGCAGTCAGACAGGGGTAGAGCAGTACTTC
CASSQTGVEQYF
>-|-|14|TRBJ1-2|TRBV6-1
TGTGCCAGCAGTGAAGTAGGTGACACCTATGGCTACACCTTC
CASSEVGDTYGYTF
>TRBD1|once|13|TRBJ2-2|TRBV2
TGTGCCAGCAGGCAGGGGGACACCGGGGAGCTGTTTTTT
CASRQGDTGELFF
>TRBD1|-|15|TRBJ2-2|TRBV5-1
TGCGCCAGCAGCCCTATCACAGGGGGCGAAGGGGAGCTGTTTTTT
CASSPITGGEGELFF
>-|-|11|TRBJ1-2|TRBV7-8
TGTGCCAGCAGCGCCCCCTATGGCTACACCTTC
CASSAPYGYTF
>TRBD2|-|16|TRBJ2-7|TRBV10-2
TGCGCCAGCAGGAAGAGCGGGGGTTCCTCTTTTAGCGAGCAGTACTTC
CASRKSGGSSFSEQYF
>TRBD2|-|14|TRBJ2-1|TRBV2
TGTGCCAGCCAGACTAGCGGGTCCTACAATGAGCAGTTCTTC
CASQTSGSYNEQFF
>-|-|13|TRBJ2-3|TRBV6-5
TGTGCCAGCAGTTGGGGTAACACAGATACGCAGTATTTT
CASSWGNTDTQYF
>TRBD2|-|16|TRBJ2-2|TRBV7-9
TGTGCCAGCAGCCCGATCGGACTAGCGGGAACCGGGGAGCTGTTTTTT
CASSPIGLAGTGELFF
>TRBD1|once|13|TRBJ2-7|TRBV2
TGTGCCACCCAGACAGGGGAAAAACGCGAGCAGTACTTC
CATQTGEKREQYF
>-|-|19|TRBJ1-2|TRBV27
TGTGCCAGCAGTATGAACAGGGCTACGATCCACGAATCCTACTATGGCTACACCTTC
CASSMNRATIHESYYGYTF
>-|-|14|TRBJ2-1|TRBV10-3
TGTGCCATCAGTGAACAGTCTAGAGGCAATGAGCAGTTCTTC
CAISEQSRGNEQFF
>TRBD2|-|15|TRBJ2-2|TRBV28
TGTGCCAGCAGTTTAGCGGGAGGGCTCACCGGGGAGCTGTTTTTT
CASSLAGGLTGELFF
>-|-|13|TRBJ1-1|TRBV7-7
TGTGCCAGCTCCCAAGGCCCCAGCACTGAAGCTTTCTTT
CASSQGPSTEAFF
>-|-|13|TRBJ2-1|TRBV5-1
TGCGCCAGCAGCTTGGGGGAGTACAATGAGCAGTTCTTC
CASSLGEYNEQFF
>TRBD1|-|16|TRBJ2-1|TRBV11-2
TGTGCCAGCAGCCGCGTGACAGGGGGCACACACAATGAGCAGTTCTTC
CASSRVTGGTHNEQFF
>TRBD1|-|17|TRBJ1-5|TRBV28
TGTGCCAGCAGTGGGAGACAGGGAGGAGGGTATTCTCAGCCCCAGCATTTT
CASSGRQGGGYSQPQHF
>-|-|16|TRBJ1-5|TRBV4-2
TGTGCCAGCAGCCAAGGGGAAAGGGGTGACAATCAGCCCCAGCATTTT
CASSQGERGDNQPQHF
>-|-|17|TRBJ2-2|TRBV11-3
TGTGCCAGCAGCTTAGATCGTGTCGGCACCAACACCGGGGAGCTGTTTTTT
CASSLDRVGTNTGELFF
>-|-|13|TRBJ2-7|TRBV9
TGTGCCAGCAGCCCTTCTCCCCGGGGGGAGCAGTACTTC
CASSPSPRGEQYF
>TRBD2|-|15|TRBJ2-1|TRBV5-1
TGCGCCAGCAGCTTAGGCGCTAGCGGAAACAATGAGCAGTTCTTC
CASSLGASGNNEQFF
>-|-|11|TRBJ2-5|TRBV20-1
TGCAGTGTCCACTCCAGCGAGACCCAGTACTTC
CSVHSSETQYF
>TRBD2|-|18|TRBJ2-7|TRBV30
TGTGCCTGGAGGAGACTAGCGGGAGGGTTCTTCAGCTCCTACGAGCAGTACTTC
CAWRRLAGGFFSSYEQYF
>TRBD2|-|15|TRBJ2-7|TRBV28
TGTGCCAGCAGTTTAGTAACTAGCGGGGGGTACGAGCAGTACTTC
CASSLVTSGGYEQYF
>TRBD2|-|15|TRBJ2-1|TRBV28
TGTGCCAGCAGTGAGCCGGGACTAGCGGCCAATGAGCAGTTCTTC
CASSEPGLAANEQFF
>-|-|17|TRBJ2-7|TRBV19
TGTGCCAGTAGTCCTACACGGAGAGGGAGGGGGACCTACGAGCAGTACTTC
CASSPTRRGRGTYEQYF
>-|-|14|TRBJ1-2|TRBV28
TGTGCCAGCAGGCCCGCACAGCTTACCGGTGGCTACACCTTC
CASRPAQLTGGYTF
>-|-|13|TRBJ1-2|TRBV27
TGTGCCAGCAGTCTATCAGGCCCTGGCGGCTACACCTTC
CASSLSGPGGYTF
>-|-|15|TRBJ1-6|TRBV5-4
TGTGCCAGCAGCTTGGCGGGGGCACCCGATTCACCCCTCCACTTT
CASSLAGAPDSPLHF
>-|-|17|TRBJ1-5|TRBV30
TGTGCCTGGACTCCCCGGGGGCACAGATATAGCAATCAGCCCCAGCATTTT
CAWTPRGHRYSNQPQHF
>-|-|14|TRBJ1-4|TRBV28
TGTGCCAGCAGTTTTGGGGGCGTAGGGGAAAAACTGTTTTTT
CASSFGGVGEKLFF
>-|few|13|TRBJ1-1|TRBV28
TGTGCCAGCAGTTTGCCTACCTACACTGAAGCTTTCTTT
CASSLPTYTEAFF
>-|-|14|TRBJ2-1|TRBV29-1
TGCAGCGTTGGCCCCAGGGCGGCCGGACATGAGCAGTTCTTC
CSVGPRAAGHEQFF
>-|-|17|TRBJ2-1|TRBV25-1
TGTGCCAGCAGTGATCGGGTAGGGCAGGGGCCCTACAATGAGCAGTTCTTC
CASSDRVGQGPYNEQFF
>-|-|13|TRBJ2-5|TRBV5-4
TGTGCCAGCAGCTCCAGACAGCAAGAGACCCAGTACTTC
CASSSRQQETQYF
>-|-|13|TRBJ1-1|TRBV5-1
TGCGCCAGCAGGACTGGGACGGTCACTGAAGCTTTCTTT
CASRTGTVTEAFF
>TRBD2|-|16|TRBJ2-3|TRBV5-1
TGCGCCAGCAGCTTGGCCCGGAGCGGGGTCACAGATACGCAGTATTTT
CASSLARSGVTDTQYF
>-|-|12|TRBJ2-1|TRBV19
TGTGCCAGTACTAGCCCCCCAGGTGAGCAGTTCTTC
CASTSPPGEQFF
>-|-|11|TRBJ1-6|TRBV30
TGTGCCTGGAGTGGGAATTCACCCCTCCACTTT
CAWSGNSPLHF
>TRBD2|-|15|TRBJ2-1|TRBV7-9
TGTGCCAGCAGCCGCCCCGGGACTAGTTCCAATGAGCAGTTCTTC
CASSRPGTSSNEQFF
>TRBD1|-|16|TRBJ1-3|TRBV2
TGTGCCAGCAGGCCGGGACAGGGGGCGTCTGGAAACACCATATATTTT
CASRPGQGASGNTIYF
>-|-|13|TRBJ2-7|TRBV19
TGTGCCAGTAGTATCTCGGCGGGCTACGAGCAGTACTTC
CASSISAGYEQYF
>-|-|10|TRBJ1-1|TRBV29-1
TGCAGCGCCGTCTCGGGGAAAGCTTTCTTT
CSAVSGKAFF